This is a list of T cell receptor beta chains from one sample in a study of blood T cell repertoires in COVID-19. Method: immunoSEQ multiplex PCR; TCRdb's copy keeps in-frame clones and lacks some. The sample includes about 70,000 clones, 86% of them seen just once. The sequenced material came from peripheral blood. All receptors come from a woman aged 55-70 years with acute or convalescent COVID-19. The CDR3 runs from the conserved cysteine through the conserved F or W. The D gene is left open where the match is weak.

.,TRBJ2-5,TRBV5-4,CASTSKTPYQETQYF,TGTGCCAGCACCTCTAAAACTCCGTACCAAGAGACCCAGTACTTC
.,TRBJ2-5,TRBV5-4,CASSSRRFEETQYF,TGTGCCAGCAGCTCTAGGAGGTTCGAAGAGACCCAGTACTTC
TRBD1,TRBJ1-1,TRBV19,CASSPLRGPAFF,TGTGCCAGTAGCCCACTCAGGGGGCCAGCTTTCTTT
TRBD2,TRBJ2-7,TRBV4-1,CASSQDLAGGPSSYEQYF,TGCGCCAGCAGCCAAGACCTAGCGGGGGGCCCAAGCTCCTACGAGCAGTACTTC
.,TRBJ2-5,TRBV3-1/TRBV3-2,CASSQARETQYF,TGTGCCAGCAGCCAAGCCCGAGAGACCCAGTACTTC
TRBD2,TRBJ2-3,TRBV29-1,CSVEEGRGGVTDTQYF,TGCAGCGTTGAAGAGGGGCGCGGGGGGGTCACAGATACGCAGTATTTT
TRBD2,TRBJ2-3,TRBV30,CAWSGGIAGGGDTQYF,TGTGCCTGGAGTGGAGGGATAGCGGGGGGCGGGGATACGCAGTATTTT
.,TRBJ1-1,TRBV24-1,CATSSNRNTEAFF,TGTGCCACCAGTTCTAACAGGAACACTGAAGCTTTCTTT
TRBD1,TRBJ2-1,TRBV5-1,CASSLALGTGASNEQFF,TGCGCCAGCAGCTTGGCTTTGGGGACAGGGGCGTCCAATGAGCAGTTCTTC
TRBD1,TRBJ2-6,TRBV10-3,CAIGTGGNSGANVLTF,TGTGCCATCGGGACAGGGGGCAACTCTGGGGCCAACGTCCTGACTTTC
.,TRBJ1-1,TRBV5-4,CASSPEEWGNTEAFF,TGTGCCAGCAGCCCGGAGGAGTGGGGGAACACTGAAGCTTTCTTT